A selection of T cell receptor beta chains follows, all from one sample in a study of cytomegalovirus exposure and HLA in healthy donors. This table comes from immunoSEQ multiplex PCR, and its TCRdb copy is limited to in-frame clones, with some not included. The sample contains about 200,000 clones, about four fifths of which appear only once. The material sequenced was PBMCs. Source of these receptors: a girl aged 10-17 years in good health and CMV-seropositive. Each CDR3 is given with its conserved first and last residue. The D gene is left open where the match is weak. Size is omitted from some rows. Given values are once, few, many or a class for expanded clones.

>TRBD2|.|TRBJ2-1|TRBV9
TGTGCCAGCAGCGTTGGGCTAGCGGGGCAGAATGAGCAGTTCTTC
CASSVGLAGQNEQFF
>.|.|TRBJ2-3|TRBV11-3
TGTGCCAGCGCCGAGGGCAGCACAGATACGCAGTATTTT
CASAEGSTDTQYF
>TRBD2|.|TRBJ2-3|TRBV5-1
TGCGCCAGCAGGGCGACTAGCGGGGGGCTCACAGATACGCAGTATTTT
CASRATSGGLTDTQYF
>TRBD1|.|TRBJ2-2|TRBV7-6
TGTGCCAGCAGCCCAACGGGACAGGGGACCGGGGAGCTGTTTTTT
CASSPTGQGTGELFF
>TRBD2|.|TRBJ2-7|TRBV7-2
TGTGCCAGCAGCTTAGGTCGCGGGACTAGCGGCGTCTACGAGCAGTACTTC
CASSLGRGTSGVYEQYF
>TRBD2|once|TRBJ2-1|TRBV7-6
TGTGCCAGCAGTTCGCGGCTAGCGGGGGGAAATGAGCAGTTCTTC
CASSSRLAGGNEQFF
>TRBD1|.|TRBJ1-2|TRBV4-2
TGTGCCAGCAGCCCGGACAGGGAAACTAACTATGGCTACACCTTC
CASSPDRETNYGYTF
>TRBD2|once|TRBJ2-7|TRBV6-5
TGTGCCAGCAGGGAGGTAGCGGGGACCTACGAGCAGTACTTC
CASREVAGTYEQYF
>.|once|TRBJ1-5|TRBV19
TGTGCCAGTAGTACCCTCTTGGCAGGGGGCAATCAGCCCCAGCATTTT
CASSTLLAGGNQPQHF
>TRBD2|.|TRBJ2-1|TRBV27
TGTGCCAGCAGCCCCTGGACTAGCGGGGGTTGGTGGAATGAGCAGTTCTTC
CASSPWTSGGWWNEQFF
>TRBD2|.|TRBJ2-4|TRBV29-1
TGCAGCGCACGGACTAGCCTACTAGCCAAAAACATTCAGTACTTC
CSARTSLLAKNIQYF
>TRBD1|.|TRBJ1-2|TRBV4-1
TGCGCCAGCAGCAAAGACAGGGTGGGTGGCTACACCTTC
CASSKDRVGGYTF
>TRBD1|once|TRBJ1-2|TRBV7-8
TGTGCCAGCAGCTTTCCGGGACAGGGAAGCCCTTTCTATGGCTACACCTTC
CASSFPGQGSPFYGYTF
>.|.|TRBJ2-7|TRBV4-1
TGCGCCAGCAGCCAAGATGGTCCAGGACTGACCTACGAGCAGTACTTC
CASSQDGPGLTYEQYF
>.|.|TRBJ1-6|TRBV11-3
TGTGCCAGCAGCCACCCCGCCGGCAGGGCAATTTCACCCCTCCACTTT
CASSHPAGRAISPLHF
>TRBD1|.|TRBJ1-6|TRBV6-4
TGTGCCAGCCGGGGACAGGGCAATTCACCCCTCCACTTT
CASRGQGNSPLHF
>.|.|TRBJ2-7|TRBV6-6
TGTGCCAGCAGTGATTACGAGTGGCAGTACTTC
CASSDYEWQYF
>.|.|TRBJ1-4|TRBV10-3
TGTGCCATCAGTCCGGGAGGCGACGAAAAACTGTTTTTT
CAISPGGDEKLFF
>.|.|TRBJ2-7|TRBV29-1
TGCAGCGTTGTGTACAGATACTCCTACGAGCAGTACTTC
CSVVYRYSYEQYF
>.|.|TRBJ2-7|TRBV7-2
TGTGCCAGCAGCCCGTTCCGGGACACAGCCTACGAGCAGTACTTC
CASSPFRDTAYEQYF
>TRBD2|once|TRBJ2-2|TRBV5-4
TGTGCCAGCAGCTTAGGCGGGGGGAATGCCGGGGAGCTGTTTTTT
CASSLGGGNAGELFF
>TRBD2|.|TRBJ2-5|TRBV5-4
TGTGCCAGCAGCTTGGCCAAGCGGGGGGGCCTGGAGACCCAGTACTTC
CASSLAKRGGLETQYF
>.|once|TRBJ2-7|TRBV7-9
TGTGCCAGCAGCCCAGGGATACCGGGAGACGAGCAGTACTTC
CASSPGIPGDEQYF
>.|.|TRBJ2-7|TRBV2
TGTGCCAGCCACCCTTCCCACAGCCGGCCCTACGAGCAGTACTTC
CASHPSHSRPYEQYF
>TRBD2|.|TRBJ2-3|TRBV11-2
TGTGCCAGCAGCTTCCCACTAGCGGGGGGGCCAAATTTTGCAGATACGCAGTATTTT
CASSFPLAGGPNFADTQYF
>TRBD2|.|TRBJ2-7|TRBV7-2
TGTGCCAGCAGCCCGCAGCGGGGGGCCTACGAGCAGTACTTC
CASSPQRGAYEQYF
>TRBD1|.|TRBJ2-7|TRBV14
TGTGCCAGCAGCCAAGTGGCAGGGGGCGGCGAGCAGTACTTC
CASSQVAGGGEQYF
>.|.|TRBJ2-7|TRBV5-1
TGCGCCAGCAGCATGGGGGGCAGAGACTACGAGCAGTACTTC
CASSMGGRDYEQYF
>TRBD2|.|TRBJ2-3|TRBV11-3
TGTGCCAGCAGCCGGGGACTAGCGGGGGTCTCTACAGATACGCAGTATTTT
CASSRGLAGVSTDTQYF
>.|.|TRBJ1-3|TRBV9
TGTGCCAGCAGCGTATCCCACGGGGGCTCTGGAAACACCATATATTTT
CASSVSHGGSGNTIYF
>TRBD1|.|TRBJ1-1|TRBV5-1
TGCGCCAGCACCCCTGGACAGGGGTTCCCTGAAGCTTTCTTT
CASTPGQGFPEAFF
>TRBD1|.|TRBJ2-7|TRBV9
TGTGCCAGCAGCCCCAGGACAGGTTCCTACGAGCAGTACTTC
CASSPRTGSYEQYF
>TRBD2|.|TRBJ2-1|TRBV4-3
TGCGCCAGCAGGACTTCGGTAGCGGGGTACAATGAGCAGTTCTTC
CASRTSVAGYNEQFF